The T cell receptor beta chain described here comes from a study of shared clonotypes between healthy human individuals. The study, taken as a whole, reports: Large depth notwithstanding, sorted-subset sequencing proved incomplete by rarefaction.

CD45RO-negative CD8 cells positively selected for CCR7 made up the naive population, which excluded terminally differentiated effector memory CD45RA+ cells. This clone was seen only once. As yet, its antigen is unknown. Its ends do not fully match the called genes, so a read error is possible. Each PCR replicate from the sorted subsets contained around 0.2 ug DNA, which is tens of thousands of T cell genomes. Per the original data handling: From ImmunoSEQ came sequences covering only the junction and carrying no quality scores, so filtering differed. Assay: immunoSEQ multiplex PCR; the TCRdb copy retains only in-frame clones and omits some. V, J and clone size are taken as reported in that table, and D and trimming were inferred from the DNA itself. Counted here are some 2.1 million clones, roughly 94% occurring once; the ten biggest clones make up 1% to 1.3%. This CDR3 spans 14 amino acids. Germline CDR1 and CDR2: MGHRA and YSYEKL.

The chain links TRBV4-1 to TRBJ2-7; 10 nucleotides agree with TRBD2. Sequenced sample: naive CD8+ T cells sorted from blood. This clonotype was sampled from a man aged 18-30 years in good health. The CDR3 is CASNQREGPYNIEF. CDR3 sequence (DNA): TGCGCCAGCAATCAGCGGGAGGGCCCATATAATATCGAATTC.